This T cell receptor (beta chain) was observed in a study of neurological immune-mediated disorders. Overall study findings and caveats: HTLV-1-associated myelopathy displayed the greatest TCR clonal expansion, and multiple sclerosis exhibited the smallest, lower than that of healthy controls. Expanded clones shared no identical CDR3 amino acid sequences across subjects, which suggested private TCR-beta repertoires in all groups.

This clonotype was found many times. The antigen remains unidentified. From 2 million PBMCs stored at -80 C, the unsorted libraries were generated. The authors made cDNA by 5'RACE with 10-nucleotide random UMIs. TCRdb recomputed calls from the 5' RACE reads with MiXCR, one row per CDR3 protein. The sample consists of about 50,000 distinct CDR3 sequences, 16% of them appearing once. The sequence was obtained from a man in his fifties or sixties in good health. Sequencing was done on a sample of PBMCs.

The CDR3 bases are TGTGCCAGCAGCTCCGGGGCCGAGTACGAGCAGTACTTC. It translates to CASSSGAEYEQYF. This chain joins TRBV7-2 and TRBJ2-7, with D perhaps matching TRBD1 or TRBD2 (5 bases each). The V gene's germline CDR1 is SGHTA and CDR2 FQGNSA. This CDR3 contains 13 residues. Trimming removed 4 bases from V and 4 bases from J, with 11 bases in between.